These T cell receptor beta chains were read from a single sample in a study of blood T cells in healthy people across ages. TCRdb reprocessed the 5' RACE reads with MiXCR, giving one entry per CDR3 protein. The sample consists of 800,000 to 1,300,000 distinct CDR3 sequences, under 30% of them appearing once. These data are also associated with another study on T cells of mothers and their children.

The sample taken for sequencing was blood. The receptors originated from a girl aged 2-10 years in good health. Both conserved end residues are part of each CDR3. The D gene is left open where the match is weak. The size field is filled for only some rows; it gives once, few, many or a size class.

cdr3_aa cdr3_nt clone_size j_call v_call d_call
CSVEGVAGGPVGLNEQFF TGCAGCGTTGAGGGGGTAGCGGGAGGGCCTGTAGGTCTCAATGAGCAGTTCTTC few TRBJ2-1 TRBV29-1 TRBD2
CASTLSGQGPDTQYF TGTGCCAGCACCTTATCAGGACAGGGCCCAGATACGCAGTATTTT few TRBJ2-3 TRBV28 TRBD1
CASTTGPSSYNEQFF TGCGCCAGCACTACTGGTCCAAGCTCCTACAATGAGCAGTTCTTC many TRBJ2-1 TRBV4-1 NA
CSAPRGQLGETQYF TGCAGTGCTCCCCGCGGACAGTTGGGGGAGACCCAGTACTTC NA TRBJ2-5 TRBV20-1 NA
CASSLNAVHTGELFF TGTGCCAGCAGCTTAAACGCGGTTCACACCGGGGAGCTGTTTTTT NA TRBJ2-2 TRBV7-3 NA
CASTLRLAGAEQYF TGTGCCAGCACATTACGACTAGCGGGAGCCGAGCAGTACTTC NA TRBJ2-7 TRBV3-1 TRBD2
CSAPRPGQPETQYF TGCAGTGCTCCGCGACCGGGGCAGCCAGAGACCCAGTACTTC NA TRBJ2-5 TRBV20-1 NA
CASSLVGRFDEQYF TGTGCCAGCAGCTTGGTTGGCAGGTTTGACGAGCAGTACTTC NA TRBJ2-7 TRBV5-6 NA
CASSLAFTAGGGYTF TGCGCCAGCAGCTTGGCCTTCACAGCCGGCGGTGGCTACACCTTC NA TRBJ1-2 TRBV5-1 NA
CASSALPGQSLDEQFF TGTGCCAGCAGCGCCCTTCCGGGACAGTCTTTAGATGAGCAGTTCTTC NA TRBJ2-1 TRBV7-9 TRBD1
CSAQPEGVLTGELFF TGCAGTGCCCAGCCCGAGGGAGTCCTGACCGGGGAGCTGTTTTTT few TRBJ2-2 TRBV20-1 NA
CSVGGVGNIQYF TGCAGCGTTGGAGGGGTGGGAAACATTCAGTACTTC NA TRBJ2-4 TRBV29-1 NA
CASSSQGLAGDIADTQYF TGTGCCAGCAGTTCCCAGGGACTAGCGGGAGACATAGCAGATACGCAGTATTTT few TRBJ2-3 TRBV28 TRBD2
CASSAVWGINYEQYF TGTGCCAGCAGCGCCGTTTGGGGAATTAACTACGAGCAGTACTTC NA TRBJ2-7 TRBV3-1 NA
CASSPMHADTQYF TGTGCCAGCAGTCCAATGCATGCAGATACGCAGTATTTT NA TRBJ2-3 TRBV12-3/TRBV12-4 NA
CASSFLADSKIMTYTF TGTGCCAGCAGCTTCCTTGCAGACAGCAAGATTATGACCTACACCTTC NA TRBJ1-2 TRBV7-9 NA
CASSYVGGRAYEQYF TGTGCCAGCAGTTACGTGGGGGGTCGGGCCTACGAGCAGTACTTC once TRBJ2-7 TRBV6-5 NA
CASSQDGGASGGQETQYF TGTGCCAGCAGCCAAGATGGGGGTGCTAGCGGGGGCCAAGAGACCCAGTACTTC few TRBJ2-5 TRBV4-2 TRBD2
CASSEGGRMNTEAFF TGTGCCAGCAGTGAAGGGGGACGGATGAACACTGAAGCTTTCTTT few TRBJ1-1 TRBV6-1 NA
CSARDPGGTNEQFF TGCAGTGCTAGAGATCCTGGGGGGACCAACGAGCAGTTCTTC NA TRBJ2-1 TRBV20-1 NA
CASSYSIGSHYEQYF TGTGCCAGCAGTTACTCGATAGGGAGCCACTACGAGCAGTACTTC few TRBJ2-7 TRBV6-5 NA
CSVAPLGSYYGYTF TGCAGCGTTGCTCCACTTGGTAGCTACTATGGCTACACCTTC NA TRBJ1-2 TRBV29-1 NA
CASSHAPPGSFNEKLFF TGCGCCAGCAGCCATGCTCCCCCCGGCAGCTTCAATGAAAAACTGTTTTTT NA TRBJ1-4 TRBV4-1 NA
CASSQGGPLLGNIQYF TGCGCCAGCAGCCAAGGGGGTCCTCTTCTCGGAAACATTCAGTACTTC few TRBJ2-4 TRBV4-1 NA
CASSWDRSFYEQYF TGTGCCAGCAGTTGGGACAGGAGTTTCTACGAGCAGTACTTC NA TRBJ2-7 TRBV6-1 TRBD1
CASSSQETGYEQYF TGCGCCAGCAGTTCGCAGGAAACCGGTTACGAGCAGTACTTC few TRBJ2-7 TRBV5-1 NA
CSVPGLGRGGNEQFF TGCAGCGTCCCTGGGCTGGGCAGAGGGGGCAATGAGCAGTTCTTC many TRBJ2-1 TRBV29-1 NA
CSVDWPVNFNSPLHF TGCAGCGTTGATTGGCCGGTAAATTTTAATTCACCCCTCCACTTT NA TRBJ1-6 TRBV29-1 NA
CASSPGTFYTF TGTGCCAGCAGTCCAGGGACATTCTACACCTTC many TRBJ1-2 TRBV6-2/TRBV6-3 NA
CATSDLPRVKSLNSYNEQFF TGTGCCACCAGTGATTTGCCGAGGGTCAAATCCTTAAACTCCTACAATGAGCAGTTCTTC NA TRBJ2-1 TRBV24-1 NA
CASKNNPGVQETQYF TGTGCCAGCAAAAACAACCCTGGAGTCCAAGAGACCCAGTACTTC NA TRBJ2-5 TRBV6-5 NA
CASSPQGWDSNQPQHF TGTGCCAGCAGTCCACAGGGATGGGACAGCAATCAGCCCCAGCATTTT NA TRBJ1-5 TRBV7-9 NA
CSAGSLETQYF TGCAGTGCCGGCTCCTTAGAGACCCAGTACTTC NA TRBJ2-5 TRBV20-1 NA
CASHGRTNYGYTF TGTGCCAGCCACGGACGGACAAACTATGGCTACACCTTC NA TRBJ1-2 TRBV25-1 NA
CASSQDQQGNEKLFF TGTGCCAGCAGCCAAGATCAGCAGGGGAATGAAAAACTGTTTTTT NA TRBJ1-4 TRBV4-2 NA
CSAARTSNHNEQFF TGCAGTGCGGCAAGGACTAGCAACCACAATGAGCAGTTCTTC few TRBJ2-1 TRBV20-1 TRBD2
CASSVPGAHVGAFF TGTGCCAGCAGCGTCCCTGGGGCCCACGTGGGAGCTTTCTTT NA TRBJ1-1 TRBV7-2 NA
CASSLLGTRQGGEQFF TGTGCCAGCAGCTTACTAGGGACTAGACAAGGGGGGGAGCAGTTCTTC NA TRBJ2-1 TRBV7-3 TRBD2
CASRTFSGGSYEQYF TGTGCCAGCAGGACCTTTAGCGGGGGTAGCTACGAGCAGTACTTC many TRBJ2-7 TRBV2 TRBD2
CASRQGTAFF TGTGCCAGCAGGCAGGGTACCGCTTTCTTT few TRBJ1-1 TRBV28 NA
CSAQIGAGELFF TGCAGCGCCCAAATAGGAGCCGGGGAGCTGTTTTTT few TRBJ2-2 TRBV29-1 NA
CASSPTVVDTQYF TGTGCCAGCTCTCCCACCGTGGTAGATACGCAGTATTTT few TRBJ2-3 TRBV18 NA
CASSLAVSRGMGGETQYF TGTGCCAGCAGCTTAGCGGTTAGCCGCGGGATGGGAGGAGAGACCCAGTACTTC NA TRBJ2-5 TRBV7-2 NA
CASLWGPQETQYF TGTGCCAGCCTCTGGGGACCCCAAGAGACCCAGTACTTC NA TRBJ2-5 TRBV12-3/TRBV12-4 NA
CASSYSLWVGDIRGWYF TGTGCCAGCAGTTACTCCCTTTGGGTAGGGGACATACGGGGTTGGTACTTC NA TRBJ2-1 TRBV6-5 NA
CASTPQLPTDTQYF TGCGCCAGCACCCCACAGCTGCCCACAGATACGCAGTATTTT NA TRBJ2-3 TRBV5-1 NA
CASSLARDPNEQFF TGTGCCAGCAGTCTAGCGCGCGACCCCAATGAGCAGTTCTTC few TRBJ2-1 TRBV7-8 NA
CSVGMASTQTGEQFF TGCAGCGTTGGGATGGCCTCGACCCAGACGGGTGAGCAGTTCTTC few TRBJ2-1 TRBV29-1 NA
CASSAGGGTGQETQYF TGTGCCAGCAGCGCCGGGGGCGGGACGGGCCAAGAGACCCAGTACTTC NA TRBJ2-5 TRBV9 NA
CASSSPAVFQETQYF TGTGCCAGCAGTTCCCCCGCAGTGTTCCAAGAGACCCAGTACTTC few TRBJ2-5 TRBV12-3/TRBV12-4 NA
CASSFGTGGTYEQYF TGTGCCAGTAGCTTTGGGACAGGGGGCACCTACGAGCAGTACTTC NA TRBJ2-7 TRBV11-2 TRBD1
CASSNDRPPSTFNEKLFF TGTGCCAGCAGCAACGACAGGCCGCCGAGTACCTTCAATGAAAAACTGTTTTTT few TRBJ1-4 TRBV21-1 NA
CASRLGTHNEQFF TGTGCCAGCAGACTAGGGACCCACAATGAGCAGTTCTTC few TRBJ2-1 TRBV12-3/TRBV12-4 NA
CVSSLGTSGILSSTDTQYF TGTGTCAGCAGTTTAGGGACTAGCGGGATCCTTTCAAGCACAGATACGCAGTATTTT NA TRBJ2-3 TRBV28 TRBD2
CASKSTVGANVLTF TGCGCCAGCAAGTCGACAGTTGGGGCCAACGTCCTGACTTTC NA TRBJ2-6 TRBV5-1 NA
CSATGNTEAFF TGCAGCGCGACAGGTAACACTGAAGCTTTCTTT few TRBJ1-1 TRBV29-1 NA
CASSLNIVETQYF TGTGCCAGCAGCTTAAATATCGTTGAGACCCAGTACTTC NA TRBJ2-5 TRBV7-3 NA
CSVPWVQAGPTDTQYF TGCAGCGTTCCGTGGGTACAGGCAGGACCCACAGATACGCAGTATTTT few TRBJ2-3 TRBV29-1 NA
CSVRGVGGTEAFF TGCAGCGTCCGGGGGGTCGGAGGCACTGAAGCTTTCTTT once TRBJ1-1 TRBV29-1 NA